This T cell receptor beta chain was identified during a study of T cell responses to AZD1222 COVID-19 vaccine. Study-wide findings and caveats: White British ancestry dominated among donors, who included more females, and clonal diversity was possibly underestimated. CD4 TCRs covered the whole spike, strongest at regions 160-218 and 743-854.

Trimming shortened V by 7 bases and J by 4 bases, and 13 bases separated the two germline ends. CDR1 is GTSNPN, CDR2 SVGIG, per germline (reference sequence). CDR3 length: 12 residues. This table comes from immunoSEQ multiplex PCR, and its TCRdb copy is limited to in-frame clones, with some not included. This sample yields about 92,000 clones, of which 65% to 90% are seen a single time; 10% belongs to the top ten. As to this clone: Antigen: not known.

This TCR was sampled from an adult in good health. Sequenced here: peripheral blood, sampled on day 0 of AZD1222 vaccination. The rearrangement links TRBV30 to TRBJ1-1; a possible D gene is TRBD1 (5 bases). In nucleotides, the CDR3 is TGTGCCTCCACGGGGCTAGGCACTGAAGCTTTCTTT. Its protein is CASTGLGTEAFF.